These T cell receptor beta chains were read from a single sample in a study of T cells after yellow fever vaccination. Using its own MiXCR run on the 5' RACE reads, TCRdb lists one record per CDR3 protein. Here the sample spans about 110,000 distinct CDR3 sequences, approximately 8.4% being singletons. The sample here was CD8+ T cells sorted from PBMCs, taken 45 days after the yellow fever booster vaccination. All receptors derive from a man aged 25 to 40 who received the YFV17D yellow fever vaccine. CDR3s include the opening cysteine and the closing phenylalanine or tryptophan. The D gene is left open where the match is weak. A row's size may be missing; if present it is once, few, many or a size class.

>.|TRBJ2-1|.|TRBV3-1
TGTGCCAGCAGCGATGGGGGCGGTGAGCAGTTCTTC
CASSDGGGEQFF
>.|TRBJ2-1|few|TRBV6-1
TGTGCCAGCAGTGAGGACGGCACCTACAATGAGCAGTTCTTC
CASSEDGTYNEQFF
>TRBD2|TRBJ2-7|many|TRBV19
TGTGCCAGTAGCTCACTAGCGGGTAATTACGAGCAGTACTTC
CASSSLAGNYEQYF
>.|TRBJ2-1|many|TRBV9
TGTGCCAGCAGCCCCTATACCGGAGAGAGGTACAATGAGCAGTTCTTC
CASSPYTGERYNEQFF
>.|TRBJ2-7|many|TRBV10-1
TGCGCCAGCAGTGAGTCAGGGGGGAGTCTCAACGAGCAGTACTTC
CASSESGGSLNEQYF
>.|TRBJ2-7|many|TRBV4-3
TGCGCCAGCAGCCAAGATTGGGGTTACGAGCAGTACTTC
CASSQDWGYEQYF
>.|TRBJ2-2|.|TRBV7-9
TGTGCCAGCAGCTCCGATGGGGCGAACGGGGAGCTGTTTTTT
CASSSDGANGELFF
>TRBD2|TRBJ2-1|many|TRBV24-1
TGTGCCACCAGTGACCCAACTAGCGCCACAAGGGATGAGCAGTTCTTC
CATSDPTSATRDEQFF
>.|TRBJ2-5|many|TRBV7-9
TGTGCCAGCAGCCAATCCGTGACAGAGCAAGAGACCCAGTACTTC
CASSQSVTEQETQYF
>.|TRBJ1-6|.|TRBV4-3
TGCGCCAGCAGCGAAGGGGACATCGGGTCCTATAATTCACCCCTCCACTTT
CASSEGDIGSYNSPLHF
>.|TRBJ1-1|many|TRBV4-3
TGCGCCAGCAGCCAAGACCCCCGAAGCGGGGGCCCTGAAGCTTTCTTT
CASSQDPRSGGPEAFF
>.|TRBJ2-3|many|TRBV27
TGTGCCAGCAGTTGGCAAGCCACGGCAGATACGCAGTATTTT
CASSWQATADTQYF
>TRBD1|TRBJ2-1|many|TRBV13
TGTGCCAGCAGCCACGCCGGGACAGGCTACAATGAGCAGTTCTTC
CASSHAGTGYNEQFF
>TRBD2|TRBJ2-5|many|TRBV11-2
TGTGCCAGCTTTAGCGGGAGAGGGGAGGAGACCCAGTACTTC
CASFSGRGEETQYF
>.|TRBJ2-7|many|TRBV6-1
TGTGCCAGCACCGACGAGGAGGCGGCCTACGAGCAGTACTTC
CASTDEEAAYEQYF
>.|TRBJ2-7|many|TRBV20-1
TGCAGTGCCGAAGTCCCGGGATCCCCGCTCTACGAGCAGTACTTC
CSAEVPGSPLYEQYF
>.|TRBJ2-1|many|TRBV7-9
TGTGCCAGCAGCTGGTGGACCCCCGCCTCCTACAATGAGCAGTTCTTC
CASSWWTPASYNEQFF
>.|TRBJ2-5|many|TRBV11-2
TGTGCCAGCAGCCGACAGTATCAAGAGACCCAGTACTTC
CASSRQYQETQYF
>.|TRBJ1-4|many|TRBV9
TGTGCCAGCAGCACAGAAAGCGAAGGTGAAAAACTGTTTTTT
CASSTESEGEKLFF
>.|TRBJ1-2|many|TRBV25-1
TGTGCCAGCAGTGAGGCAGCGTCCTATGGCTACACCTTC
CASSEAASYGYTF
>.|TRBJ2-1|few|TRBV29-1
TGCAGCGTCCAAAACAATGAGCAGTTCTTC
CSVQNNEQFF
>.|TRBJ2-2|many|TRBV5-1
TGCGCCAGCAGCTTGATTGGGGTATTCTTAACCGGGGAGCTGTTTTTT
CASSLIGVFLTGELFF
>TRBD1|TRBJ2-2|many|TRBV4-3
TGCGCCAGCAGCCAAGATGAGGGACAGAGAAACACCGGGGAGCTGTTTTTT
CASSQDEGQRNTGELFF
>.|TRBJ2-7|many|TRBV7-2
TGTGCCAGCAGCCCCGAAGGGTCAGGTCCACTCGAGCAGTACTTC
CASSPEGSGPLEQYF
>.|TRBJ2-1|many|TRBV16
TGTGCCAGCAGCTCCATACGTAATGAGCAGTTCTTC
CASSSIRNEQFF
>TRBD2|TRBJ2-7|many|TRBV12-3/TRBV12-4
TGTGCCAGCAGTTTGATTCTCGGGAGGGGTCAAGACTACGAGCAGTACTTC
CASSLILGRGQDYEQYF
>.|TRBJ2-7|many|TRBV20-1
TGCAGTGCTAGTGGCGAGCCCCCCTACGAGCAGTACTTC
CSASGEPPYEQYF
>.|TRBJ2-7|many|TRBV29-1
TGCAGCGTTGCAACTGCTGAGACCTACGAGCAGTACTTC
CSVATAETYEQYF
>.|TRBJ1-1|many|TRBV12-3/TRBV12-4
TGTGCCAGCAGTTCCGAATTCAGGGTAGTAAACACTGAAGCTTTCTTT
CASSSEFRVVNTEAFF
>TRBD2|TRBJ2-7|many|TRBV12-3/TRBV12-4
TGTGCCAGCCGCCAGCGGGAGGGTGCCTACGAGCAGTACTTC
CASRQREGAYEQYF
>TRBD1|TRBJ1-2|many|TRBV27
TGTGCCAGCAGTCCCGACCGAGGGGGCGGATATGGCTACACCTTC
CASSPDRGGGYGYTF
>.|TRBJ2-2|many|TRBV7-9
TGTGCCAGCAGCTCGGAGGCTTCGAACACCGGGGAGCTGTTTTTT
CASSSEASNTGELFF
>.|TRBJ1-2|.|TRBV7-6
TGTGCCAGCAGCTCCCTCGACAGTTCCGAGGACTATGGCTACACCTTC
CASSSLDSSEDYGYTF
>TRBD1|TRBJ2-7|few|TRBV20-1
TGCAGTGTTACCGGGACAGGGTACGAGCAGTACTTC
CSVTGTGYEQYF
>.|TRBJ2-3|many|TRBV6-5
TGTGCCAGCAGTTACTCAGGAGGCGGAACAGATACGCAGTATTTT
CASSYSGGGTDTQYF
>.|TRBJ2-1|.|TRBV29-1
TGCAGCGTTGAAGTCTATGAGCAGTTCTTC
CSVEVYEQFF
>.|TRBJ2-7|.|TRBV5-1
TGCGCCAGCAGCCCGGAGGCCCCCTACGAGCAGTACTTC
CASSPEAPYEQYF
>.|TRBJ2-1|many|TRBV7-9
TGTGCCAGCAGCATCGAGCGCGGACAACCTTACAATGAGCAGTTCTTC
CASSIERGQPYNEQFF
>.|TRBJ2-1|few|TRBV18
TGTGCCAGCTCACCTGTAGAGGGGAGAAGATACAATGAGCAGTTCTTC
CASSPVEGRRYNEQFF
>TRBD2|TRBJ2-2|many|TRBV11-2
TGTGCCAGCAGCTTATTAGCGGGAGGGGGCGGGGAGCTGTTTTTT
CASSLLAGGGGELFF
>TRBD1|TRBJ2-1|few|TRBV27
TGTGCCAGCAGTCTCACTCCCCTCGGACAGGGAGTCATTGAGCAGTTCTTC
CASSLTPLGQGVIEQFF
>TRBD2|TRBJ2-1|many|TRBV20-1
TGCAGTGCAAGCCCCCTAGCGGGAGCTCACAATGAGCAGTTCTTC
CSASPLAGAHNEQFF
>.|TRBJ2-7|many|TRBV7-6
TGTGCCAGCGGTGGAGGGGGCTACGAGCAGTACTTC
CASGGGGYEQYF
>TRBD2|TRBJ2-1|medium-sized|TRBV12-3/TRBV12-4
TGTGCCAGCAGTTTAGAACTAGCGGGCTTGGGGGACCTTTACAATGAGCAGTTCTTC
CASSLELAGLGDLYNEQFF
>.|TRBJ2-2|few|TRBV24-1
TGTGCCACCAGTGACAGGGGAGACACCGGGGAGCTGTTTTTT
CATSDRGDTGELFF
>.|TRBJ1-2|few|TRBV20-1
TGCAGTGCCGTTGGCTCCGATGGGCTTGGCTACACCTTC
CSAVGSDGLGYTF
>TRBD1|TRBJ2-7|few|TRBV7-6
TGTGCCAGCAGCTTAGACAGGGGGTCGGTCGAGCAGTACTTC
CASSLDRGSVEQYF
>.|TRBJ1-2|.|TRBV20-1
TGCAGTGTCAACTCGGAAGCAGGAGGGGACTATGGCTACACCTTC
CSVNSEAGGDYGYTF
>.|TRBJ2-7|few|TRBV28
TGTGCCAGCAGTTACCCCGGCATCCCCCCCGCTAGGGCCGGGGCCGGCGAGCAGTACTTC
CASSYPGIPPARAGAGEQYF
>.|TRBJ2-5|many|TRBV7-2
TGTGCCAGCAGCTTAGAACCGGGAGTAGCTGAGACCCAGTACTTC
CASSLEPGVAETQYF
>.|TRBJ2-1|many|TRBV7-8
TGTGCCAGCAGCTCCCTCGCAGGCTCCTCCTACAATGAGCAGTTCTTC
CASSSLAGSSYNEQFF
>TRBD1|TRBJ2-7|few|TRBV11-2
TGTGCCAGCAGCTTCAACCTCAGGGGACAGCGTTTTGACTACGAGCAGTACTTC
CASSFNLRGQRFDYEQYF
>.|TRBJ2-2|many|TRBV15
TGTGCCACCAGCTCTTGGGCTAGCGAAAACACCGGGGAGCTGTTTTTT
CATSSWASENTGELFF
>.|TRBJ2-5|many|TRBV7-9
TGTGCCAGCAGCTCGACCGTCAGAAAGACCCAGTACTTC
CASSSTVRKTQYF
>.|TRBJ2-3|many|TRBV4-3
TGCGCCAGCAGCCAGGACTTGCGGGGATACACAGATACGCAGTATTTT
CASSQDLRGYTDTQYF
>.|TRBJ2-3|many|TRBV19
TGTGCCAGTAGTTGGAGGGTCGCAGATACGCAGTATTTT
CASSWRVADTQYF
>TRBD1|TRBJ2-3|many|TRBV27
TGTGCCAGCACCGGACAGGCCTATTATGGCACAGATACGCAGTATTTT
CASTGQAYYGTDTQYF
>.|TRBJ2-2|many|TRBV9
TGTGCCAGCAGCGTAGGCCATGGGGGGAGGTACACCGGGGAGCTGTTTTTT
CASSVGHGGRYTGELFF
>.|TRBJ2-2|many|TRBV29-1
TGCAGCGTTCTACCAGAGGACACCGGGGAGCTGTTTTTT
CSVLPEDTGELFF
>TRBD2|TRBJ2-1|many|TRBV6-1
TGTGCCAGCAGTCGAGGGACTACATACAATGAGCAGTTCTTC
CASSRGTTYNEQFF